This record looks at one TCR beta chain sequence and its context. In its sample, this clonotype was seen many times. Its antigen has not been determined. No per-base quality is available; no much larger clone lies one base away. The CDR3 holds 13 amino acids from the cysteine to the phenylalanine. This entry keeps only the CDR3 DNA: 39 bases, framed from base 1. The germline V gene (reference sequence) provides CDR1 GTSNPN and CDR2 SVGIG. The germline V and J ends show losses of 5 bases and 2 bases respectively, and no gene match explains 6 bases of the junction. The source of the sample is a study of regulatory T cells in long-lasting Graves disease (dated by TCRdb to the early 2020s). About the full investigation: Newly diagnosed Graves' disease patients had taken antithyroid drugs for less than 3 months. Peripheral blood TCR sequencing and RNA sequencing compared persistent Graves' disease patients with newly diagnosed Graves' disease patients. The study was conducted in China and was registered as a clinical trial. A total of 35 or so samples were covered by TCR sequencing, comprising some 13 persistent and around 20 newly diagnosed Graves' disease patients. On the study overall, not on this receptor specifically: The small sample size was acknowledged by the authors as a limitation that may reduce accuracy. Compared with newly diagnosed patients, patients with persistent Graves' disease had lower TCR Shannon entropy and fewer highly expanded clones, which suggests clonal expansion. Sequencing and analysis were limited to the TCR beta chain. Only peripheral blood was studied, because thyroid tissue, the primary lesion, was inaccessible. A larger number of public clonotypes was shared among persistent patients (more than 2,500) than among newly diagnosed patients (around 870). Persistent disease showed preferential use of TRBV28, TRBJ1-2 and TRBJ2-5, whereas newly diagnosed disease favored TRBV20-1 and TRBJ2-1.

Library creation used multiplex PCR. TCRdb names Illumina HiSeq 4000 as the instrument used. To build TCR beta libraries, CDR3 regions were amplified by Arm-PCR using iRepertoire HTBI primers. Before sequencing, the PCR products underwent gel purification. The authors' analysis ran thus. Gene usage analysis of CDR3 amino acid clonotypes relied on the roughly 64 TRBV and fewer than 15 TRBJ segments identified across samples. COPE and FqMerger were used to merge the filtered high-quality paired reads into contigs. BLAST was used to align contigs to IMGT TRBV, TRBD and TRBJ reference genes, and CDR3 was defined according to IMGT. Highly expanded clones were defined as clonotypes with a frequency above 0.1%. Shannon entropy served as the measure of repertoire diversity, while the Gini coefficient captured V-J evenness. A clonotype found in more than one individual was treated as public. TCRdb reprocessing: public reads trimmed at Q25 with fastp, clones called with MiXCR, in-frame beta chains kept. Every CDR3 protein is listed once, alongside the most common genes and DNA of its rows. TCRdb assigned the V and J calls; the authors' analysis was not used. This sample lists about 560,000 distinct CDR3 sequences; roughly 16% were detected once. Around 11% of the sample is held by the ten biggest clonotypes.

Per the publication, the time point label means: newly diagnosed GD, antithyroid drugs for less than 3 months. For both TCR sequencing and RNA sequencing, RNA was extracted from PBMCs in TRIzol. The diagnosis of Graves' disease followed American Thyroid Association guidelines. Patients were recruited from an endocrinology department in Xi'an, China. Each patient gave 7.5 to 10 milliliters of peripheral blood, collected in an EDTA anticoagulant tube. Ficoll Paque Plus density gradient separation was used to isolate PBMCs, and no additional T cell sorting was done. An Agilent 2100 Bioanalyzer and agarose gel were used to assess RNA quality, and a NanoDrop 2000 was used to measure RNA concentration. Another study also made use of these data, one on T cells in Graves' hyperthyroidism and ophthalmopathy. From the second report: Stable Graves' hyperthyroidism was defined as the absence of progression to ophthalmopathy over 18 months of follow-up. Hyperthyroidism patients were aged 18 to 65 years and newly diagnosed, with disease duration of less than 2 months. Any patient with an uncontrolled infection, another autoimmune disease, pregnancy or lactation was excluded. Clinical symptoms, serum thyroxine and TRAb, thyroid ultrasound, and orbital computed tomography formed the basis for the diagnoses. For the first round of RT-PCR on the TCR CDR3, the HTBI primer set was used together with the Qiagen OneStep RT-PCR kit. Most expanded thyroid clonotypes (frequency above 0.001) were also detected in blood, suggesting blood repertoires may reflect thyroid immune responses. In cross-validation, a model built on a 13 V-J signature told ophthalmopathy apart from stable hyperthyroidism with under 90% sensitivity and roughly 81% specificity, and in testing the same model reached 80%/75%. In validation, the model predicted progression to ophthalmopathy a median of 6.5 months before onset, with around 70% sensitivity and about 72% specificity. A discovery cohort of approximately 97 patients, roughly 43 with Graves' ophthalmopathy and under 60 with stable Graves' hyperthyroidism, was used to find distinguishing TCR V-J signatures. Whether ophthalmopathy could be predicted prospectively was tested in an independent validation cohort made up of roughly 20 hyperthyroidism patients plus 17 patients who later progressed to ophthalmopathy. For training and testing, the 100 patients in the discovery cohort were randomly divided in a 7:3 ratio. In addition, the study compared T-cell repertoires in thyroid tissue and in blood from about 6 Graves' hyperthyroidism patients. After blood sampling, hyperthyroidism patients were treated with methimazole at a starting dose of 30 mg daily, and ophthalmopathy patients were treated with high-dose intravenous methylprednisolone. The libraries were constructed in a second round of multiplex PCR and then size-selected and purified. The libraries were sequenced on an Illumina HiSeq2000 using paired-end 100 bp reads. SOAPnuke was used to process the raw data, throwing out any read that contained adapters or uncalled bases, had a mean Phred below 15, or lacked an exact constant-primer or identifier match. High-quality paired reads were merged using COPE v1.2.5, and each unique nucleotide sequence was defined as a clonotype. MiTCR v1.1 was used to align the clonotypes against IMGT TRBV, TRBD and TRBJ reference segments. Analysis was restricted to V-J combinations with a frequency above 0.0001, which covered just over 98% of repertoires. A TCS score was defined as the ratio between F50 (clonal expansion) and ExV (chaos), using BLOSUM62-based TCRdist between CDR3 peptides within each V-J. Welch's t-statistics and random forest reduced around 520 V-J features to 10 to 15, which were used in a naive Bayes classifier (R e1071). Sample size was not statistically predetermined, and blinding of investigators to group allocation was not performed. The paper describes TCR Vbeta CDR3 sequencing of around 140 peripheral blood samples, made up of around 41 ophthalmopathy patients, around 78 hyperthyroidism patients and roughly 17 progressor patients.

The sample consisted of peripheral blood mononuclear cells (PBMCs), taken at new diagnosis, from a patient treated with antithyroid drugs. The rearrangement combines TRBV30 with TRBJ2-7; 7 bases in the middle match TRBD1. This clonotype was sampled from a man aged 18 to 35 with Graves disease. Donor details come from another sample of the same person, matched by shared clones. The CDR3 sequence is CAWSTGTTYEQYF. The sequence in DNA is TGTGCCTGGTCGACAGGGACCACCTACGAGCAGTACTTC.